This T cell receptor beta chain appears in the sequencing data of a study of blood T cells in healthy people across ages. Broader study findings: Estimates of total diversity, which came from one million sequenced T cells, were considered to be underestimates.

On this clonotype: Its antigen is not known.

Every donor provided roughly 10 milliliters of peripheral blood. The CDR3 runs 20 residues. CDR1 and CDR2 from the germline V gene are KGHDR and SFDVKD. The V end lost 1 base, the J end lost 3 bases, and 23 bases lay between the germline ends. Combining a sample-barcoded 5' primer with a J-beta primer mix, a second PCR ran for about 6 to 12 cycles. TCRdb called the 5' RACE reads again in MiXCR, with one record for every CDR3 protein. The sample holds more than 900,000 distinct CDR3 sequences; about 23% are singletons and the top ten take approximately 0.71%. The data also belong to a second study, concerning T cells of mothers and their children.

The source of this sequence is a girl aged 2 to 10 in good health. This sequence joins TRBV24-1 and TRBJ1-4; D is uncertain. The sequenced material came from blood. CDR3 nucleotides: TGTGCCACCAGTGATTTTAAAGGGTTCTTCAGGCGGAGGTCTAATGAAAAACTGTTTTTT. This codes for CATSDFKGFFRRRSNEKLFF.